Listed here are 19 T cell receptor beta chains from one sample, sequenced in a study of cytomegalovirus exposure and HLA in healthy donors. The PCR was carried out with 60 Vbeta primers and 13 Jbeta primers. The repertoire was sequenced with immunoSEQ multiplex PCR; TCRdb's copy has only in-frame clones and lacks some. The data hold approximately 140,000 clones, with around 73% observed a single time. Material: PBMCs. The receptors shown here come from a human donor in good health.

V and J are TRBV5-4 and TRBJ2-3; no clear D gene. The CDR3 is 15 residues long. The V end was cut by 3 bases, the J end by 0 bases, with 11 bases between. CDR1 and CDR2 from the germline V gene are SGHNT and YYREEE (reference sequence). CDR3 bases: TGTGCCAGCAGCTCGCCCTCCACTAGCACAGATACGCAGTATTTT. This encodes CASSSPSTSTDTQYF. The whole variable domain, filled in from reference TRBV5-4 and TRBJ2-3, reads ETGVTQSPTHLIKTRGQQVTLRCSSQSGHNTVSWYQQALGQGPQFIFQYYREEENGRGNFPPRFSGLQFPNYSSELNVNALELDDSALYLCASSSPSTSTDTQYFGPGTRLTVL.

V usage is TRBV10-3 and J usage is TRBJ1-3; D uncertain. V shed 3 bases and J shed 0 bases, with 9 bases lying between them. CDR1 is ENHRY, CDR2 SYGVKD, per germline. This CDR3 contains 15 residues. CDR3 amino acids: CAISDPDNSGNTIYF. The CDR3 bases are TGTGCCATCAGTGACCCCGACAACTCTGGAAACACCATATATTTT.

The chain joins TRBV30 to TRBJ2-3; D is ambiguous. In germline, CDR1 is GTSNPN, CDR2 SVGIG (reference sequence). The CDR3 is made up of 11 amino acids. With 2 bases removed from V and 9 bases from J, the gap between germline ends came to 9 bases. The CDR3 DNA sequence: TGTGCCTGGAGTATAGACTTGACGCAGTATTTT. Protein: CAWSIDLTQYF.

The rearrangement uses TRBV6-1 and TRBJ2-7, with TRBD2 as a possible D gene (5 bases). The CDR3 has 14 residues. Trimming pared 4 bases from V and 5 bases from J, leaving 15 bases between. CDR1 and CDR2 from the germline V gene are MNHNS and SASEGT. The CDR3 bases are TGTGCCAGCAGTGGGCCTCAGAGGGTGGACGAGCAGTACTTC. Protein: CASSGPQRVDEQYF.

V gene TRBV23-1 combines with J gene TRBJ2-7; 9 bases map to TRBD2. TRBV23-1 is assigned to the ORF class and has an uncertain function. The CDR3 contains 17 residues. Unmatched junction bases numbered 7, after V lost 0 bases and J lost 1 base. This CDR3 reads CASSQSGLTSGSYEQYF. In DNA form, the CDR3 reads TGCGCCAGCAGTCAATCCGGGTTAACTAGCGGGTCCTACGAGCAGTACTTC.

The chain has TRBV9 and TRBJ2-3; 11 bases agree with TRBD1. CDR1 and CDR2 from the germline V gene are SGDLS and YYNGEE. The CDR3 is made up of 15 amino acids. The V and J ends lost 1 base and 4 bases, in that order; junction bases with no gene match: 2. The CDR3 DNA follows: TGTGCCAGCAGCGTAAGGACAGGGGGCGCAGATACGCAGTATTTT. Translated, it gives CASSVRTGGADTQYF.

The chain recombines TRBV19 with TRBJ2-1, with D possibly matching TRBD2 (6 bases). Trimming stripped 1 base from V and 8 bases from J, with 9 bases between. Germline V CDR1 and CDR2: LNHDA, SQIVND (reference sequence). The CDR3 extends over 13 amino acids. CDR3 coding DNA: TGTGCCAGTAGTATAGTAGAGCGGGATGAGCAGTTCTTC. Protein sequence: CASSIVERDEQFF.

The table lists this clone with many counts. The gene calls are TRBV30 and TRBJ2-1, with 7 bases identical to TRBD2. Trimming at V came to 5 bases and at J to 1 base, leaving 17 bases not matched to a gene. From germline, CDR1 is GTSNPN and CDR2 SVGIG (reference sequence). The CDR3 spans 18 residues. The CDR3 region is CAWDSFGEGLSSYNEQFF. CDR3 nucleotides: TGTGCCTGGGACAGTTTTGGGGAGGGCCTCTCATCCTACAATGAGCAGTTCTTC.

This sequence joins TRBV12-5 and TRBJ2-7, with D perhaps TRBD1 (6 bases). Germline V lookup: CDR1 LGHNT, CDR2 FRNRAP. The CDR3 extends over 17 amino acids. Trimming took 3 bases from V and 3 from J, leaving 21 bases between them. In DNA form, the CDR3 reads TGTGCTAGTGGTTTTGGAGTTGGGACAAATTCTCTCTACGAGCAGTACTTC. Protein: CASGFGVGTNSLYEQYF.

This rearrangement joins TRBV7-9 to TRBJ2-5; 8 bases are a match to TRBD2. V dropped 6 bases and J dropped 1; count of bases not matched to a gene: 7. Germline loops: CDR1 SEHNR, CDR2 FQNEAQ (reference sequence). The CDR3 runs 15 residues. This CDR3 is CASRATSGSQETQYF. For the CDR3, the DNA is TGTGCCAGCAGGGCAACTAGCGGAAGCCAAGAGACCCAGTACTTC.

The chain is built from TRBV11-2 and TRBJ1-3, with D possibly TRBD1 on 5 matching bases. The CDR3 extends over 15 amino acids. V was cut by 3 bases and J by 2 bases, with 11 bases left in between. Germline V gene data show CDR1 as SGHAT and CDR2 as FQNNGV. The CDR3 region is CASSFWGLAGNTIYF. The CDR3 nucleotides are TGTGCCAGCAGCTTTTGGGGACTGGCTGGAAACACCATATATTTT.

The CDR3 sequence is CASSLDYSYEQYF. For the CDR3, the DNA is TGTGCCAGCAGCCTCGACTACTCCTACGAGCAGTACTTC. V gene TRBV4-2 combines with J gene TRBJ2-7, with a possible D match to TRBD2 (5 bases). In germline, CDR1 is LGHNA, CDR2 YNFKEQ. V shed 4 bases and J shed 0 bases, with 7 bases lying between them. The CDR3 consists of 13 residues.

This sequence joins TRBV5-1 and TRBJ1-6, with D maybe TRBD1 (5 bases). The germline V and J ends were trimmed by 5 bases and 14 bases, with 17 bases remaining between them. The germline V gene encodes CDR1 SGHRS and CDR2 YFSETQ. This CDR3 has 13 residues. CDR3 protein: CASRPGPNWSLHF. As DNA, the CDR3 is TGCGCCAGCAGACCAGGGCCGAATTGGTCCCTCCACTTT.

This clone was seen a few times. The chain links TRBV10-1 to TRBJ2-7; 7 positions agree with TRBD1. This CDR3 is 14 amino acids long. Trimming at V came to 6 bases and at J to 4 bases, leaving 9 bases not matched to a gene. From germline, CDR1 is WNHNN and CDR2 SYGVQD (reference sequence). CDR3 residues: CASSPEGDRYEQYF. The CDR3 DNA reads TGCGCCAGCAGCCCAGAGGGGGACAGATACGAGCAGTACTTC.

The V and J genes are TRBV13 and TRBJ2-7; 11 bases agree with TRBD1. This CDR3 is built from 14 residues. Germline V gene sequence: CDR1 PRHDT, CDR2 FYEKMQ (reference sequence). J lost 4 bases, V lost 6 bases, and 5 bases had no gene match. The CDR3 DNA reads TGTGCCAGCAGTTCCGGGACAGGGGGTTACGAGCAGTACTTC. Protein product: CASSSGTGGYEQYF.

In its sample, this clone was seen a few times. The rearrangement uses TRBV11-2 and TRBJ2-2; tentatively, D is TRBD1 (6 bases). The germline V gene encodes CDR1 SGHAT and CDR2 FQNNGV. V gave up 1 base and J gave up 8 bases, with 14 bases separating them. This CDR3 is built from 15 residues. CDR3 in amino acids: CASSLVAGVVGELFF. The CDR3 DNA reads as TGTGCCAGCAGCTTAGTTGCAGGGGTCGTGGGGGAGCTGTTTTTT.

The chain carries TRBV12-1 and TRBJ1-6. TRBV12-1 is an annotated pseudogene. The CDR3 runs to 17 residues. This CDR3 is CASSPGLLSSYNSPLHF. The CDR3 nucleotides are TGTGCCAGCAGCCCGGGACTCTTGAGCTCCTATAATTCACCCCTCCACTTT.

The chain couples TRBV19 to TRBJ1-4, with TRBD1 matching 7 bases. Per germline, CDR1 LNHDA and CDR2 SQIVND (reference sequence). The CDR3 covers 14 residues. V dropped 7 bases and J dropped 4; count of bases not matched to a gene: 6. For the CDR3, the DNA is TGTGCCAGTATCCGGACAGGATTTAATGAAAAACTGTTTTTT. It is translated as CASIRTGFNEKLFF.

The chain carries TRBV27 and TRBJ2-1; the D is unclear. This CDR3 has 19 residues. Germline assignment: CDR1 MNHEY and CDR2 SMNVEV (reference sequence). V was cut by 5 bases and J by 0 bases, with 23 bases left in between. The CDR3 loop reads CASSLSPLSARRSYNEQFF. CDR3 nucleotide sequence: TGTGCCAGCAGTCTCTCGCCCCTCAGCGCCCGCCGCTCCTACAATGAGCAGTTCTTC.